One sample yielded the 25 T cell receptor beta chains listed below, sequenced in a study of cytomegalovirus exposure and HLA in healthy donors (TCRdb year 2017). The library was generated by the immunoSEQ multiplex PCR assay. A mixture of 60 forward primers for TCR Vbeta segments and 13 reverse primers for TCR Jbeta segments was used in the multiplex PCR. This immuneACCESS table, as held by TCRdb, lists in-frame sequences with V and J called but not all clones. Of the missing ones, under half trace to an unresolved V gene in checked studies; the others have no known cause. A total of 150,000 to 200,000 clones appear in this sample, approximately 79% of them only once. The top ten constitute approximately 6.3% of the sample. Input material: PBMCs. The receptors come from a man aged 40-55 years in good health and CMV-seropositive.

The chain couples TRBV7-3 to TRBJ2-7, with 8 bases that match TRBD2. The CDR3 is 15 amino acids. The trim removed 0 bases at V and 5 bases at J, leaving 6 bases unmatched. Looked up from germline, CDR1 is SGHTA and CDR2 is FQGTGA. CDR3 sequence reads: CASSLTGGAPHEQYF. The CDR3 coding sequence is TGTGCCAGCAGCTTAACCGGGGGGGCCCCCCACGAGCAGTACTTC. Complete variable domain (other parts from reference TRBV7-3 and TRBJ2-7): GAGVSQTPSNKVTEKGKYVELRCDPISGHTALYWYRQSLGQGPEFLIYFQGTGAADDSGLPNDRFFAVRPEGSVSTLKIQRTERGDSAVYLCASSLTGGAPHEQYFGPGTRLTVT.

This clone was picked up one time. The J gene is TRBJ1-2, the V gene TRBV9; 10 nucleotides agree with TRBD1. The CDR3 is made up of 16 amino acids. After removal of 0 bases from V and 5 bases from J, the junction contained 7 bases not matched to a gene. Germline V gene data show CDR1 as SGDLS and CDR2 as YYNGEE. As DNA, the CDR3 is TGTGCCAGCAGCGTAGGGGTCGACAGGGGGCTGTATGGCTACACCTTC. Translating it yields CASSVGVDRGLYGYTF.

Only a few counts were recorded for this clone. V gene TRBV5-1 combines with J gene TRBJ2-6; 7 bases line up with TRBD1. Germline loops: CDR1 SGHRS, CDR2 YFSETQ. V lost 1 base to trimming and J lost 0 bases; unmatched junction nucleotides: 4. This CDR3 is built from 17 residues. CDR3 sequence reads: CASSLLAGGSGANVLTF. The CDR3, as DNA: TGCGCCAGCAGCTTGTTGGCAGGGGGCTCTGGGGCCAACGTCCTGACTTTC. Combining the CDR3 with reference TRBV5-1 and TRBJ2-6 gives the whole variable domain KAGVTQTPRYLIKTRGQQVTLSCSPISGHRSVSWYQQTPGQGLQFLFEYFSETQRNKGNFPGRFSGRQFSNSRSEMNVSTLELGDSALYLCASSLLAGGSGANVLTFGAGSRLTVL.

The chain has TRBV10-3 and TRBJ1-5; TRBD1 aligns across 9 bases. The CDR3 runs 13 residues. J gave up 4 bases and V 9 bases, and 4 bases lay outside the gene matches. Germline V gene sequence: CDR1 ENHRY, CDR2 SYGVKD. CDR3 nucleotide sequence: TGTGCCATATCGACAGGGGGTAATCAGCCCCAGCATTTT. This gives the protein CAISTGGNQPQHF.

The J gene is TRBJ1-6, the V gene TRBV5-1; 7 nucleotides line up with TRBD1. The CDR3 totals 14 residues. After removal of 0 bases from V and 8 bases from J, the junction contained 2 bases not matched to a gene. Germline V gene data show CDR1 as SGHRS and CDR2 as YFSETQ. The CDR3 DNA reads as TGCGCCAGCAGCTTGGAAGGGACAGATTCACCCCTCCACTTT. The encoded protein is CASSLEGTDSPLHF.

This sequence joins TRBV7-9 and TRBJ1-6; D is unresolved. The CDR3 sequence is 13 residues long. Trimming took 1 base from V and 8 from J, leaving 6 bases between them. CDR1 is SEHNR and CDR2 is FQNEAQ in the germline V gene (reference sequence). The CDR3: CASSLVYDSPLHF. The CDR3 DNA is TGTGCCAGCAGCTTAGTCTACGATTCACCCCTCCACTTT.

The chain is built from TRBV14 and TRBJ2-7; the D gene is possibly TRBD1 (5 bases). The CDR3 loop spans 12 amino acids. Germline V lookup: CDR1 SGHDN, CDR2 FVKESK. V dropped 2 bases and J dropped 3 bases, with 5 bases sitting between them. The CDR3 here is CASSQQGYEQYF. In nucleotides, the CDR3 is TGTGCCAGCAGCCAACAGGGCTACGAGCAGTACTTC.

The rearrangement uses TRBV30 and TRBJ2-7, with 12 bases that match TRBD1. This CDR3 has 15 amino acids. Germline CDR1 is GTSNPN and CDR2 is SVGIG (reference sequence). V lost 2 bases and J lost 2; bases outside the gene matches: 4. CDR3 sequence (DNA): TGTGCCTGGAGTCCCCGGGACAGGGGGCCCTACGAGCAGTACTTC. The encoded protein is CAWSPRDRGPYEQYF. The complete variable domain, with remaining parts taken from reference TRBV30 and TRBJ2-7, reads SQTIHQWPATLVQPVGSPLSLECTVEGTSNPNLYWYRQAAGRGLQLLFYSVGIGQISSEVPQNLSASRPQDRQFILSSKKLLLSDSGFYLCAWSPRDRGPYEQYFGPGTRLTVT.

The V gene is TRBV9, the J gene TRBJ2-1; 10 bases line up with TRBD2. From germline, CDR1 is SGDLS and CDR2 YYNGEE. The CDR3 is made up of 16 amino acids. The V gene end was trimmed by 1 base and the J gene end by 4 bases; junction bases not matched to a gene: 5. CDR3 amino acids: CASSVLASGGYNEQFF. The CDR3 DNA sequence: TGTGCCAGCAGCGTACTGGCTAGCGGGGGTTACAATGAGCAGTTCTTC. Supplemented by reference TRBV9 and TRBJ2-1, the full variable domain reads DSGVTQTPKHLITATGQRVTLRCSPRSGDLSVYWYQQSLDQGLQFLIQYYNGEERAKGNILERFSAQQFPDLHSELNLSSLELGDSALYFCASSVLASGGYNEQFFGPGTRLTVL.

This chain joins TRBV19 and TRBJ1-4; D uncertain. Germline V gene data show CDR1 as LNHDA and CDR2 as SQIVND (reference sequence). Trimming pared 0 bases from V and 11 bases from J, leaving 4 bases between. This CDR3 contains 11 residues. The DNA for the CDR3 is TGTGCCAGTAGTATAGACGGGAAACTGTTTTTT. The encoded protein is CASSIDGKLFF.

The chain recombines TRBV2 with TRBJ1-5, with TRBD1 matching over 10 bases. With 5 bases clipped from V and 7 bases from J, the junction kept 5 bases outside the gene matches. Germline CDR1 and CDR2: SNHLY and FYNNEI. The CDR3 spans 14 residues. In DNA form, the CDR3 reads TGTGCCAGCAGTCCGGGACAGGGGTACCAGCCCCAGCATTTT. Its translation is CASSPGQGYQPQHF.

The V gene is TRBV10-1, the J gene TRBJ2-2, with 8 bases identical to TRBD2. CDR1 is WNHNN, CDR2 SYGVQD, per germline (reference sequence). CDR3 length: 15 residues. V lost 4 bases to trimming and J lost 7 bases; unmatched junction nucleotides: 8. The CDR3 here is CASSAVAGRIGELFF. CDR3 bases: TGCGCCAGCAGTGCCGTAGCGGGGCGGATCGGGGAGCTGTTTTTT.

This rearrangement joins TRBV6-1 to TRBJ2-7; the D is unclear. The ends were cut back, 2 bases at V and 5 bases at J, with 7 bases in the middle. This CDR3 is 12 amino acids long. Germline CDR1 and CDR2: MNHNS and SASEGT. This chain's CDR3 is CASSEIRDEQYF. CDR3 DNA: TGTGCCAGCAGTGAAATACGGGACGAGCAGTACTTC.

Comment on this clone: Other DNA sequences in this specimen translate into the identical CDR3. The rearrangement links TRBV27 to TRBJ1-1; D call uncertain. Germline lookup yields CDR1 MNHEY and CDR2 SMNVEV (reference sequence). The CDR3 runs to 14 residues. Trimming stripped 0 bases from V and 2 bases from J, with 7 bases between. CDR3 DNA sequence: TGTGCCAGCAGTTTATCTGGCAGAAACACTGAAGCTTTCTTT. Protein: CASSLSGRNTEAFF.

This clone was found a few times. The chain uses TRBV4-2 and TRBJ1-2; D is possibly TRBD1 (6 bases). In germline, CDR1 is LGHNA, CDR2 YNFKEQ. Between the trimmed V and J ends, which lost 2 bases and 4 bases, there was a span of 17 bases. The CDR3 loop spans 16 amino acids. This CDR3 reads CASSQFSGGLSYGYTF. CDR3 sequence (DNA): TGTGCCAGCAGCCAATTTTCGGGGGGCCTAAGCTATGGCTACACCTTC.

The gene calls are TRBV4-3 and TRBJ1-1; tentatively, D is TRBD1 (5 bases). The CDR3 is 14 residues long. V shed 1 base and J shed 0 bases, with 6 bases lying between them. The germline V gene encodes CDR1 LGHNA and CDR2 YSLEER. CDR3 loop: CASSQGQMNTEAFF. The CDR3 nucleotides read TGCGCCAGCAGCCAAGGACAGATGAACACTGAAGCTTTCTTT.

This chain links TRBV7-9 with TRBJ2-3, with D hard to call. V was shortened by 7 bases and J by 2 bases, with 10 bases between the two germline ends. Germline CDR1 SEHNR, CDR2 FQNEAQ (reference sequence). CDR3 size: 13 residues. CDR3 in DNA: TGTGCCAGCACCCTAAAGTCCACAGATACGCAGTATTTT. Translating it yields CASTLKSTDTQYF.

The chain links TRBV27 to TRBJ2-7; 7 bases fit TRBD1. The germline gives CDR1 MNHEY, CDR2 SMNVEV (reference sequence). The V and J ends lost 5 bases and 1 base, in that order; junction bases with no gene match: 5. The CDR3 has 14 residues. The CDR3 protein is CASSLTGASYEQYF. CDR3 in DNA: TGTGCCAGCAGTCTTACAGGGGCGTCCTACGAGCAGTACTTC.

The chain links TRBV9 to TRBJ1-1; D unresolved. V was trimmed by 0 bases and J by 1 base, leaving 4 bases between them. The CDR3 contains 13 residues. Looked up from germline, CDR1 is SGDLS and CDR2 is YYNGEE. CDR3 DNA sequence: TGTGCCAGCAGCGTAGTAGCGAACACTGAAGCTTTCTTT. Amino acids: CASSVVANTEAFF.

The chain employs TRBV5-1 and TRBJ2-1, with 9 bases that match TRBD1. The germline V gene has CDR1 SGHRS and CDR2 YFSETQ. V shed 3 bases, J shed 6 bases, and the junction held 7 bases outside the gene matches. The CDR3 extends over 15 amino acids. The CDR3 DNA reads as TGCGCCAGCAGCTCAGGGGACAGGGCGGGCAATGAGCAGTTCTTC. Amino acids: CASSSGDRAGNEQFF.

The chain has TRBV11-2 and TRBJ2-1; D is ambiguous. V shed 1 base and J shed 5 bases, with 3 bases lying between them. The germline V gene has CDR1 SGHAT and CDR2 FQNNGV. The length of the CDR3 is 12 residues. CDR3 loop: CASSLVDNEQFF. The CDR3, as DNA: TGTGCCAGCAGCTTAGTAGACAATGAGCAGTTCTTC. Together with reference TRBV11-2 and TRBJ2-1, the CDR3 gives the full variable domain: EAGVAQSPRYKIIEKRQSVAFWCNPISGHATLYWYQQILGQGPKLLIQFQNNGVVDDSQLPKDRFSAERLKGVDSTLKIQPAKLEDSAVYLCASSLVDNEQFFGPGTRLTVL.

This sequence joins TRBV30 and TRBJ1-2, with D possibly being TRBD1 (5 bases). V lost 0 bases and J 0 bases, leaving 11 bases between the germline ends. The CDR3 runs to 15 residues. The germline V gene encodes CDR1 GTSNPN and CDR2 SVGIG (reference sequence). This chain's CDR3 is CAWSVLRGTNYGYTF. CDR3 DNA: TGTGCCTGGAGTGTATTAAGGGGTACTAACTATGGCTACACCTTC.

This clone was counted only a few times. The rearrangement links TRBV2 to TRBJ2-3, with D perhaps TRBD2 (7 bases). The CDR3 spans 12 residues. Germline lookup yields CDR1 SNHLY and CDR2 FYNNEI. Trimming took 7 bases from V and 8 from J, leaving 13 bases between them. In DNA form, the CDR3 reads TGTGCCAGCAACCCGAGGGGGGGTACGCAGTATTTT. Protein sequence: CASNPRGGTQYF.

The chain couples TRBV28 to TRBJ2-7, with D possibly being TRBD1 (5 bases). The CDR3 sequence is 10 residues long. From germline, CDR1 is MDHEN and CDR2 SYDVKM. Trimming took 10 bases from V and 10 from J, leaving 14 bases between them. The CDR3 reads CATAQESQYF. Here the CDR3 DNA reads TGTGCCACCGCACAGGAATCCCAGTACTTC.

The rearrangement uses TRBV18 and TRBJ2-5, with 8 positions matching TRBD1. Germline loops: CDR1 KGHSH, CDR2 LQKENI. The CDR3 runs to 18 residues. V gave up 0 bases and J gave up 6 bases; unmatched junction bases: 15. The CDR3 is CASSPPRQGTDSRKTQYF. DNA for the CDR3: TGTGCCAGCTCACCACCTCGACAGGGGACGGATAGTAGGAAGACCCAGTACTTC.